This TCR beta chain was sequenced in a study of T cell responses to AZD1222 COVID-19 vaccine. The table came from immunoSEQ multiplex PCR; TCRdb's copy has only in-frame clones and leaves some out. The table lists 100,000 to 150,000 clones, 70% to 90% of them singletons. Germline-derived CDR1 and CDR2 are LGHDT and YNNKEL (reference sequence). This CDR3 spans 12 amino acids. V lost 4 bases, J lost 4 bases, and 6 bases lay in between. Worth noting for this clone: Its antigen is unidentified.

The study's findings and limits: A rise in Spike-specific TCR breadth and depth followed two AZD1222 doses.

The V call is TRBV3-1 (or the pseudogene TRBV3-2), the J call TRBJ2-3; a weak D match, TRBD2 (6 bases). The sequence derives from an adult in good health. The material was peripheral blood, obtained on day 0 of AZD1222 vaccination. CDR3: CASSRGADTQYF. The DNA for the CDR3 is TGTGCCAGCAGCCGGGGGGCAGATACGCAGTATTTT.